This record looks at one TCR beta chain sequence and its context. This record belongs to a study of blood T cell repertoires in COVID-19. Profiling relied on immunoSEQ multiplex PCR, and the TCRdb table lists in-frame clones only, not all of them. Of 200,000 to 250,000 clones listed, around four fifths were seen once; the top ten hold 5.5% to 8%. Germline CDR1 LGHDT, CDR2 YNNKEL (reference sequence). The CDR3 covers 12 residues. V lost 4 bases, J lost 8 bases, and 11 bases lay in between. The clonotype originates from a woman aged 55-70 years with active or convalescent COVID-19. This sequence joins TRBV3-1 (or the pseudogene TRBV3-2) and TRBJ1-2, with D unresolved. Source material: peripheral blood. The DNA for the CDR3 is TGTGCCAGCAGCCTCCAGTCTAGGGGCTACACCTTC. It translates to CASSLQSRGYTF.